The rows below give T cell receptor beta chains drawn from one sample of a study of cytomegalovirus exposure and HLA in healthy donors. Profiling relied on immunoSEQ multiplex PCR, and the TCRdb table lists in-frame clones only, not all of them. The sample shows around 250,000 clones, about nine tenths of them seen only once. Input material: PBMCs. The receptors come from a girl aged 2-10 years in good health and CMV-seronegative. CDR3s leave out the opening cysteine and the closing phenylalanine or tryptophan.

V gene	J gene	CDR3 protein
TRBV15	TRBJ2-2	ATSRESTRNGETGELF
TRBV7-8	TRBJ2-7	ASSLVAQGESYEQY
TRBV9	TRBJ2-3	ASSVGIASTDTQY
TRBV28	TRBJ2-5	ASSSGLAGVETQY
TRBV10-2	TRBJ2-7	ASTTRQGAAYEQY
TRBV19	TRBJ2-7	ASTPGQGVNYEQY
TRBV27	TRBJ2-1	ASSLGSSGVFQF
TRBV20-1	TRBJ2-7	SATNYEQY
TRBV14	TRBJ2-1	ASSLQGVEQF
TRBV7-9	TRBJ1-2	ASSLGGTGGDGYT
TRBV7-9	TRBJ2-5	ASSPRSGAQETQY
TRBV7-3	TRBJ2-1	ASSRTGGNEQF
TRBV5-1	TRBJ1-1	ASSPHGQGVPEAF
TRBV15	TRBJ2-3	ATSASGSSTDTQY
TRBV11-2	TRBJ2-1	ASSPAGAYNEQF